The entry below describes one T cell receptor beta chain. What it recognizes is unknown. This entry is derived from a study of cytomegalovirus exposure and HLA in healthy donors. Overall study findings and caveats: The availability of immune exposure information extended only to CMV serostatus. The study recorded about 160 TCR beta chains that were cytomegalovirus-associated. Per published accounts, TCR beta sequences correctly predicted the HLA-A and HLA-B alleles of most subjects. In vitro confirmation showed three CMV-associated chains to be CMV antigen specific.

The study ran its PCR with 60 Vbeta and 13 Jbeta primers. Measured with immunoSEQ multiplex PCR; TCRdb has only the in-frame clones, and not every one. The sample carries 150,000 to 200,000 clones, around 80% recorded once. CDR3 length: 15 amino acids. V lost 4 bases to trimming and J lost 1 base, with 14 bases between them. From germline, CDR1 is SGDLS and CDR2 YYNGEE. Sequenced sample: PBMCs. The chain carries TRBV9 and TRBJ1-2, with D hard to call. The clonotype was recovered from a man between 18 and 35 years old in good health and CMV-seronegative. CDR3 region: CASSPNAAINYGYTF. The CDR3 DNA sequence: TGTGCCAGCAGCCCAAATGCAGCGATTAACTATGGCTACACCTTC.